This T cell receptor beta chain was sequenced for a study of identical twins. TCRdb redid the calling of the 5' RACE reads with MiXCR, one entry per CDR3 protein. Here the sample spans approximately 680,000 distinct CDR3 sequences, around 7.5% being singletons. Whole-study results and caveats: Within cord blood, abundant beta clonotypes carried fewer insertions, but memory repertoires showed no such trend. Out-of-frame sharing of TCR alpha in monozygotic twins was underestimated by models.

V dropped 5 bases and J dropped 0 bases, with 14 bases sitting between them. The CDR3 length is 16 residues. CDR1 and CDR2 from the germline V gene are SEHNR and FQNEAQ (reference sequence). This clonotype was observed at least ten times. Its antigen is unknown. In addition, the sample was reused for a study of yellow fever vaccine responses in identical twins.

The V call is TRBV7-9, the J call TRBJ2-4; no definite D call. Sample: PBMCs. This clonotype originated in a woman under 30 in good health. The CDR3 DNA follows: TGTGCCAGCAGCCGGTCCGATCGACTAGCCAAAAACATTCAGTACTTC. Its translation is CASSRSDRLAKNIQYF. The full variable domain, its missing parts supplied by reference TRBV7-9 and TRBJ2-4, is DTGVSQNPRHKITKRGQNVTFRCDPISEHNRLYWYRQTLGQGPEFLTYFQNEAQLEKSRLLSDRFSAERPKGSFSTLEIQRTEQGDSAMYLCASSRSDRLAKNIQYFGAGTRLSVL.